The TCR beta chain under discussion was sequenced for a study of CD8 T cells in ankylosing spondylitis. Study results and limitations: For ankylosing spondylitis blood, a TCR beta motif of about eight highly homologous variants appeared characteristic.

A note on this clonotype: As yet, its antigen is unknown.

In TCRdb, the 5' RACE reads were re-called with MiXCR into one record per CDR3 protein. The data contain roughly 470,000 distinct CDR3 sequences, roughly 27% of them singletons. This sequence was found in a male donor with ankylosing spondylitis. Sequenced: blood, either unsorted or a sorted T cell fraction (not recorded which).

CDR3 DNA: TGTGCCAGCAGCCAAGATTTAGTGGACACAGATACGCAGTATTTT. Protein sequence: CASSQDLVDTDTQYF. The V gene is TRBV3-1, the J gene TRBJ2-3, with unresolved D. CDR1 is LGHDT and CDR2 is YNNKEL in the germline V gene (reference sequence). There are 15 residues in the CDR3. V shed 0 bases and J shed 2 bases, with 9 bases lying between them.